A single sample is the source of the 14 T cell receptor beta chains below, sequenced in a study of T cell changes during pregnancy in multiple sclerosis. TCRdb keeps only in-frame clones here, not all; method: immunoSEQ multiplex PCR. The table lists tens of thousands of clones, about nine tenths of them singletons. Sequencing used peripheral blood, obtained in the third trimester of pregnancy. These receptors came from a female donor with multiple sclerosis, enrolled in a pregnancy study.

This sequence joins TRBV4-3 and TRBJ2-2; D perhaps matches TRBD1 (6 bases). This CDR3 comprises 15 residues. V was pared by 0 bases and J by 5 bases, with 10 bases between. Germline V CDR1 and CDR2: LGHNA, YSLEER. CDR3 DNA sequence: TGCGCCAGCAGCCAAGATGGGACACCGACCGGGGAGCTGTTTTTT. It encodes CASSQDGTPTGELFF.

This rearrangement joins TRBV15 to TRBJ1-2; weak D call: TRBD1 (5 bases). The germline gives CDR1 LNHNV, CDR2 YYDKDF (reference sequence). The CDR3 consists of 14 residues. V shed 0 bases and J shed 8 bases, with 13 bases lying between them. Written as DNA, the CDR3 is TGTGCCACCAGCAGAGATCGGGGGGAACGGGGCTACACCTTC. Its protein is CATSRDRGERGYTF.

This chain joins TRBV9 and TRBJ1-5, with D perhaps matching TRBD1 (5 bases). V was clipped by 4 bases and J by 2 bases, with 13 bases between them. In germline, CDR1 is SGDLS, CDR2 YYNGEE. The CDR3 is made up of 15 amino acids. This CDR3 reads CASSLGMTGNQPQHF. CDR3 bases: TGTGCCAGCAGCCTAGGGATGACAGGCAATCAGCCCCAGCATTTT.

This CDR3 is CAISENHGAGTTDTQYF. DNA for the CDR3: TGTGCCATCAGTGAAAATCACGGCGCGGGGACCACAGATACGCAGTATTTT. J is TRBJ2-3 and V is TRBV10-3; maybe TRBD2 (6 bases). This CDR3 is built from 17 residues. V dropped 3 bases and J dropped 2 bases, with 18 bases sitting between them. Germline V gives CDR1 ENHRY, CDR2 SYGVKD.

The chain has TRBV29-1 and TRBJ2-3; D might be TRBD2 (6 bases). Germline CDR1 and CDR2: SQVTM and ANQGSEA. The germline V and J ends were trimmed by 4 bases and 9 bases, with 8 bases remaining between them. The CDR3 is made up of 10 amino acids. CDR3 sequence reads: CSVGLGTQYF. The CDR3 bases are TGCAGCGTTGGACTAGGCACGCAGTATTTT.

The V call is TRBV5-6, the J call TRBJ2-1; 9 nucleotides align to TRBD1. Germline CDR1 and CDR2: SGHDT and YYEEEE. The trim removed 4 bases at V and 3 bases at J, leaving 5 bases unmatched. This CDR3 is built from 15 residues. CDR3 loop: CASSPDRGGYNEQFF. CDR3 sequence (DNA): TGTGCCAGCAGCCCGGACAGGGGCGGCTACAATGAGCAGTTCTTC. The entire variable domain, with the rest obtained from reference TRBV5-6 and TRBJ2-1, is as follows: DAGVTQSPTHLIKTRGQQVTLRCSPKSGHDTVSWYQQALGQGPQFIFQYYEEEERQRGNFPDRFSGHQFPNYSSELNVNALLLGDSALYLCASSPDRGGYNEQFFGPGTRLTVL.

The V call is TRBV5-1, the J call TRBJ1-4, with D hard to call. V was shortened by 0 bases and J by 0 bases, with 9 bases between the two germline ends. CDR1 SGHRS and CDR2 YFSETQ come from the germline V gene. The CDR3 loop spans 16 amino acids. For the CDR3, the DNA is TGCGCCAGCAGCTTGGGGGTCGGAGCAACTAATGAAAAACTGTTTTTT. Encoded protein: CASSLGVGATNEKLFF.

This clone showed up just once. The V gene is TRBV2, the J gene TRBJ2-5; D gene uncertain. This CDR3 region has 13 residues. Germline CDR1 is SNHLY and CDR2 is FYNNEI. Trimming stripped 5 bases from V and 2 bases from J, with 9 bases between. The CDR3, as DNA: TGTGCCAGCAGTATCGGAGTACAAGAGACCCAGTACTTC. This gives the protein CASSIGVQETQYF.

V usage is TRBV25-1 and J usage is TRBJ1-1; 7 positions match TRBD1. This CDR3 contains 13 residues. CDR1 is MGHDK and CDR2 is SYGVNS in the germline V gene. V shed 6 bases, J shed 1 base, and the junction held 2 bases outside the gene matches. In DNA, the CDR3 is TGTGCCAGCAGACGGACAGGGAACACTGAAGCTTTCTTT. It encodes CASRRTGNTEAFF.

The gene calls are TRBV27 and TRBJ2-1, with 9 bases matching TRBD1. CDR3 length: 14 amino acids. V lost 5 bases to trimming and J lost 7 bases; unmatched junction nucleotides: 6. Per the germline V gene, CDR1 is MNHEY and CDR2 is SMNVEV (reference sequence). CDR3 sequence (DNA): TGTGCCAGCAGTCCGGGACAGGGTGAGAATGAGCAGTTCTTC. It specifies CASSPGQGENEQFF.

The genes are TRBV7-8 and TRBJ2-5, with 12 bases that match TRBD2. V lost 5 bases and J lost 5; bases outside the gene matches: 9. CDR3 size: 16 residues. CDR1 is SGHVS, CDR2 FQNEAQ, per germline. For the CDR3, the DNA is TGTGCCAGCAGCAAGACGCTCGGGACTAGCGGGGAGACCCAGTACTTC. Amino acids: CASSKTLGTSGETQYF.

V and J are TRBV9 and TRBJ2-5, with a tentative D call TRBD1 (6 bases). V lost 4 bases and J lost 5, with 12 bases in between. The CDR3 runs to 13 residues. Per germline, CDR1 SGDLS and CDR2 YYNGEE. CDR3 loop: CASSTQGTETQYF. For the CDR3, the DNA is TGTGCCAGCAGCACGCAGGGGACGGAGACCCAGTACTTC.

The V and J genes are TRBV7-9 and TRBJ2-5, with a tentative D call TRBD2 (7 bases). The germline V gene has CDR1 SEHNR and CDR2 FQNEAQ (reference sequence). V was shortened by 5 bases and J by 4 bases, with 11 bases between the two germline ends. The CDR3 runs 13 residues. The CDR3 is CASSRGGGETQYF. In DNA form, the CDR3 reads TGTGCCAGCAGCCGGGGAGGGGGAGAGACCCAGTACTTC. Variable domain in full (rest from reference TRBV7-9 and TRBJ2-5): DTGVSQNPRHKITKRGQNVTFRCDPISEHNRLYWYRQTLGQGPEFLTYFQNEAQLEKSRLLSDRFSAERPKGSFSTLEIQRTEQGDSAMYLCASSRGGGETQYFGPGTRLLVL.

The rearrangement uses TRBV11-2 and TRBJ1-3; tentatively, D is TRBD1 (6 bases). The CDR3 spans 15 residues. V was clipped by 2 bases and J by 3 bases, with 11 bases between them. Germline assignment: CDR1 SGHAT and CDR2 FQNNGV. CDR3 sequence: CASSLYRDGGNTIYF. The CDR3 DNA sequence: TGTGCCAGCAGCTTATACAGGGATGGTGGAAACACCATATATTTT. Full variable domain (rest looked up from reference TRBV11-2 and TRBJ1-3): EAGVAQSPRYKIIEKRQSVAFWCNPISGHATLYWYQQILGQGPKLLIQFQNNGVVDDSQLPKDRFSAERLKGVDSTLKIQPAKLEDSAVYLCASSLYRDGGNTIYFGEGSWLTVV.